This entry lists 30 T cell receptor beta chains sequenced from one sample in a study of blood T cells in healthy people across ages. It was with a sample-barcoded 5' primer and a J-beta primer mix that a second PCR of about 6 to 12 cycles was run. TCRdb re-derived calls from the 5' RACE reads in MiXCR, one entry per CDR3 protein. The table records over 1,200,000 distinct CDR3 sequences, 55% to 75% of them present only once. What was sequenced was blood. The receptors come from a man between 18 and 35 years old in good health.

This chain connects TRBV18 to TRBJ1-2; 11 bases fit TRBD1. The length of the CDR3 is 16 residues. Germline values: CDR1 KGHSH, CDR2 LQKENI. V lost 3 bases to trimming and J lost 6 bases; unmatched junction nucleotides: 9. The CDR3 loop is CASSPGTGGRGNGYTF. CDR3 sequence (DNA): TGTGCCAGCTCACCCGGGACAGGGGGTAGAGGAAATGGCTACACCTTC.

The rearrangement uses TRBV28 and TRBJ2-1, with D tentatively TRBD2 (5 bases). The CDR3 covers 15 residues. CDR1 and CDR2 from the germline V gene are MDHEN and SYDVKM. V lost 3 bases, J lost 4 bases, and 13 bases lay in between. The CDR3 spells CASSFVAEGYNEQFF. The CDR3 DNA reads TGTGCCAGCAGTTTCGTTGCCGAGGGTTACAATGAGCAGTTCTTC.

V gene TRBV9 combines with J gene TRBJ2-1; D gene unclear. The CDR3 covers 12 residues. In germline, CDR1 is SGDLS, CDR2 YYNGEE. V dropped 0 bases and J dropped 7 bases, with 5 bases sitting between them. CDR3 DNA sequence: TGTGCCAGCAGCGTAGCCAGGAATGAGCAGTTCTTC. Its translation: CASSVARNEQFF.

The chain combines TRBV6-5 with TRBJ1-4; weak D call: TRBD1 (6 bases). V gave up 6 bases and J gave up 6 bases, with 20 bases separating them. The CDR3 loop spans 16 amino acids. Germline V gene sequence: CDR1 MNHEY, CDR2 SVGAGI. The CDR3: CASSQEQGGGDEKLFF. The DNA of the CDR3 is TGTGCCAGCAGCCAGGAACAGGGAGGGGGGGATGAAAAACTGTTTTTT.

The rearrangement uses TRBV9 and TRBJ2-1; D may be TRBD1 or TRBD2 (6 bases each). Germline CDR1 reads SGDLS; CDR2 reads YYNGEE. V lost 4 bases and J 5 bases, leaving 13 bases between the germline ends. This CDR3 has 14 residues. The CDR3 DNA reads TGTGCCAGCAGCCCCGGGGGCCTCGACAATGAGCAGTTCTTC. Its protein product is CASSPGGLDNEQFF.

The J gene is TRBJ2-7, the V gene TRBV4-2, with D tentatively TRBD1 (6 bases). The V end was cut by 3 bases, the J end by 1 base, with 10 bases between. The CDR3 contains 14 residues. CDR1 is LGHNA and CDR2 is YNFKEQ in the germline V gene. The CDR3, as DNA: TGTGCCAGCAGCCACGGACAGCCGTCCTACGAGCAGTACTTC. Translation gives CASSHGQPSYEQYF.

This chain joins TRBV4-1 and TRBJ2-6; unclear D gene. With 0 bases removed from V and 2 bases from J, the gap between germline ends came to 8 bases. Germline V gene data show CDR1 as MGHRA and CDR2 as YSYEKL. The CDR3 consists of 16 residues. In DNA, the CDR3 is TGCGCCAGCAGCCAAGATCGGGTTACTGGGGCCAACGTCCTGACTTTC. Its translation: CASSQDRVTGANVLTF.

Only a few counts were recorded for this clonotype. V usage is TRBV10-3 and J usage is TRBJ1-2; no reliable D call. Trimming removed 6 bases at V and 5 bases at J, with 13 bases between. The CDR3 sequence is 13 residues long. Germline-derived CDR1 and CDR2 are ENHRY and SYGVKD. CDR3: CAISQKDGYGYTF. DNA for the CDR3: TGTGCCATCAGCCAAAAGGACGGATATGGCTACACCTTC.

This chain links TRBV12-3 or TRBV12-4 with TRBJ2-1; possible D gene TRBD1, 6 bases. Trimming removed 6 bases at V and 7 bases at J, with 19 bases between. The CDR3 extends over 15 amino acids. CDR3 bases: TGTGCCAGCAGCTGGGGTGGCCGAGGGGGTAATGAGCAGTTCTTC. The encoded protein is CASSWGGRGGNEQFF.

The chain carries TRBV14 and TRBJ2-7; D is perhaps TRBD1 or TRBD2 (5 bases each). V was pared by 1 base and J by 0 bases, with 7 bases between. CDR3 length: 14 residues. CDR1 SGHDN and CDR2 FVKESK come from the germline V gene. DNA for the CDR3: TGTGCCAGCAGCCAAGGGGGGTACTCCTACGAGCAGTACTTC. It codes for CASSQGGYSYEQYF.

In its sample, this clonotype was seen a few times. This chain joins TRBV10-3 and TRBJ2-7; 8 bases agree with TRBD1. Losses at the gene ends were 10 bases for V and 2 bases for J; bases not matched to a gene: 10. The CDR3 spans 14 residues. CDR1 is ENHRY, CDR2 SYGVKD, per germline. As DNA, the CDR3 is TGTGCCACGCAGAGACAGGGGATGACCTACGAGCAGTACTTC. Translation: CATQRQGMTYEQYF.

There are a few counts of this clonotype. The chain links TRBV29-1 to TRBJ2-3; D is uncertain. Germline lookup yields CDR1 SQVTM and CDR2 ANQGSEA. Deletions cut 4 bases from V and 0 bases from J, with 8 bases between. The CDR3 loop spans 13 amino acids. CDR3 residues: CSVAGESTDTQYF. CDR3 coding DNA: TGCAGCGTTGCAGGAGAGAGCACAGATACGCAGTATTTT.

The chain is built from TRBV29-1 and TRBJ2-1; 7 bases align to TRBD1. Germline values: CDR1 SQVTM, CDR2 ANQGSEA. This CDR3 comprises 13 residues. V was pared by 7 bases and J by 7 bases, with 10 bases of the junction left unmatched. CDR3 DNA: TGCAGCGCACTGACAGGGTTGGGTAATGAGCAGTTCTTC. The encoded protein is CSALTGLGNEQFF.

This rearrangement joins TRBV20-1 to TRBJ2-1; D gene ambiguous. The V gene lost 3 bases and the J gene lost 6 bases, with 18 bases spanning the gap. The CDR3 loop spans 15 amino acids. Germline assignment: CDR1 DFQATT and CDR2 SNEGSKA (reference sequence). The CDR3 DNA reads as TGCAGTGCTAGCCCTTTAGGCTATCTACGCAATGAGCAGTTCTTC. Its translation: CSASPLGYLRNEQFF.

This clonotype has just one count. The V and J genes are TRBV7-2 and TRBJ2-3, with 7 nucleotides matching TRBD2. This CDR3 spans 12 amino acids. The germline V gene has CDR1 SGHTA and CDR2 FQGNSA. The junction had 1 base not matched to a gene; V was cut back by 3 bases and J by 7 bases. This chain's CDR3 is CASSFGGYTQYF. CDR3 sequence (DNA): TGTGCCAGCAGCTTCGGGGGGTATACGCAGTATTTT.

This clonotype was counted once. The chain couples TRBV12-3 or TRBV12-4 to TRBJ2-2; TRBD2 is a possible D gene (5 bases). This CDR3 is built from 13 residues. V was trimmed by 6 bases and J by 7 bases, leaving 12 bases between them. Here the CDR3 DNA reads TGTGCCAGCAGCGCCGGGATTGACGGGGAGCTGTTTTTT. It codes for CASSAGIDGELFF.

The chain is built from TRBV20-1 and TRBJ2-7; D may be TRBD2 (6 bases). The V end lost 4 bases, the J end lost 4 bases, and 14 bases lay between the germline ends. The CDR3 extends over 13 amino acids. Germline V gene lookup returns CDR1 DFQATT and CDR2 SNEGSKA (reference sequence). The CDR3 DNA follows: TGCAGTGCTACTAGGACTACCTTATACGAGCAGTACTTC. Translated, it gives CSATRTTLYEQYF.

The V and J genes are TRBV12-3 or TRBV12-4 and TRBJ2-1; maybe TRBD1 (6 bases). V dropped 3 bases and J dropped 10 bases, with 13 bases sitting between them. The CDR3 runs 13 residues. CDR3 in DNA: TGTGCCAGCAGTTTCCAGGGGATGCGCGAGCAGTTCTTC. This codes for CASSFQGMREQFF.

The chain combines TRBV9 with TRBJ2-1, with TRBD2 as a possible D gene (5 bases). The CDR3 consists of 17 residues. Trimming pared 0 bases from V and 9 bases from J, leaving 22 bases between. Germline V gives CDR1 SGDLS, CDR2 YYNGEE. CDR3 nucleotide sequence: TGTGCCAGCAGCGTAGGAGGAATGGGCGGGCTAGGAGGTGAGCAGTTCTTC. This encodes CASSVGGMGGLGGEQFF. The full variable domain, in which reference TRBV9 and TRBJ2-1 provide the parts outside the CDR3, is DSGVTQTPKHLITATGQRVTLRCSPRSGDLSVYWYQQSLDQGLQFLIQYYNGEERAKGNILERFSAQQFPDLHSELNLSSLELGDSALYFCASSVGGMGGLGGEQFFGPGTRLTVL.

This sequence joins TRBV11-3 and TRBJ2-1; D may be TRBD2 (5 bases). In germline, CDR1 is SGHNT, CDR2 YENEEA. V lost 4 bases, J lost 8 bases, and 9 bases lay in between. CDR3 length equals 12 residues. For the CDR3, the DNA is TGTGCCAGCAGCTCCGGGAACGATGAGCAGTTCTTC. Translated, it gives CASSSGNDEQFF.

This clonotype was recorded a few times. V and J are TRBV25-1 and TRBJ1-2; D call uncertain. Trimming left V 3 bases short and J 2 bases short, with 7 bases between. This CDR3 contains 13 residues. Germline V lookup: CDR1 MGHDK, CDR2 SYGVNS. The CDR3 DNA reads as TGTGCCAGCAGTGAGGTCAGGAACTATGGCTACACCTTC. It encodes CASSEVRNYGYTF.

V usage is TRBV6-6 and J usage is TRBJ2-3, with D unclear. This CDR3 has 14 amino acids. Germline V gives CDR1 MNHNY, CDR2 SVGAGI (reference sequence). Trimming left V 8 bases short and J 2 bases short, with 14 bases between. DNA of the CDR3: TGTGCCAGCCTGGACCTCGCCCACACAGATACGCAGTATTTT. Encoded protein: CASLDLAHTDTQYF.

The CDR3 DNA sequence: TGCAGTGCTAGGAACCCGAATAGGACCTACGAGCAGTACTTC. Translated, it gives CSARNPNRTYEQYF. The chain carries TRBV20-1 and TRBJ2-4; D gene unclear. The J call may be wrong; the DNA end is better matched by TRBJ2-7. Germline values: CDR1 DFQATT, CDR2 SNEGSKA (reference sequence). The CDR3 has 14 residues.

This chain links TRBV20-1 with TRBJ2-5, with D possibly matching TRBD2 (5 bases). The length of the CDR3 is 14 residues. CDR1 and CDR2 from the germline V gene are DFQATT and SNEGSKA (reference sequence). V shed 5 bases and J shed 0 bases, with 13 bases lying between them. The CDR3 region has the DNA TGCAGTGCTCCTGAGAATAGCGACCAAGAGACCCAGTACTTC. Its translation: CSAPENSDQETQYF.

The J gene is TRBJ2-5, the V gene TRBV6-6, with D maybe TRBD2 (5 bases). Trimming shortened V by 2 bases and J by 4 bases, and 11 bases separated the two germline ends. Germline CDR1 reads MNHNY; CDR2 reads SVGAGI (reference sequence). There are 14 residues in the CDR3. The CDR3 nucleotides are TGTGCCAGCAGTTACGAGGGAATGAGAGAGACCCAGTACTTC. Protein sequence: CASSYEGMRETQYF.

This chain joins TRBV27 and TRBJ2-2; the D is unclear. Between the trimmed V and J ends, which lost 9 bases and 0 bases, there was a span of 14 bases. Germline-derived CDR1 and CDR2 are MNHEY and SMNVEV (reference sequence). This CDR3 is built from 15 residues. The CDR3 reads CARFEDGSNTGELFF. CDR3 DNA: TGTGCCAGATTTGAGGACGGATCGAACACCGGGGAGCTGTTTTTT.

The rearrangement links TRBV20-1 to TRBJ2-3; 11 bases line up with TRBD2. The CDR3 consists of 16 residues. Per germline, CDR1 DFQATT and CDR2 SNEGSKA (reference sequence). V trimming: 1 base; J trimming: 2 bases; junction bases outside the gene matches: 5. The CDR3, as DNA: TGCAGTGCTAGAGGTGCGACTAGCGGGGTCACAGATACGCAGTATTTT. This codes for CSARGATSGVTDTQYF.

The chain employs TRBV28 and TRBJ2-3; D uncertain. This CDR3 contains 12 residues. Deletions cut 6 bases from V and 8 bases from J, with 12 bases between. The germline CDR1 and CDR2 sequences are MDHEN and SYDVKM. CDR3 DNA: TGTGCCAGCAGCCGCGGATCGGTTACGCAGTATTTT. Translating it yields CASSRGSVTQYF.

The gene calls are TRBV25-1 and TRBJ1-2; a possible D gene is TRBD1 (6 bases). Germline V gives CDR1 MGHDK, CDR2 SYGVNS. V was cut by 6 bases and J by 8 bases, with 13 bases left in between. The CDR3 loop spans 12 amino acids. The CDR3 nucleotides read TGTGCCAGCAGAGGACAGCTGTGGGGCTACACCTTC. Translation: CASRGQLWGYTF.

The rearrangement uses TRBV7-9 and TRBJ2-1; D is undetermined. The CDR3 length is 14 residues. CDR1 SEHNR and CDR2 FQNEAQ come from the germline V gene (reference sequence). V lost 8 bases, J lost 8 bases, and 19 bases lay in between. The CDR3 sequence: CASGTRATLDEQFF. As DNA, the CDR3 is TGTGCCAGCGGAACCCGAGCAACTTTGGATGAGCAGTTCTTC.